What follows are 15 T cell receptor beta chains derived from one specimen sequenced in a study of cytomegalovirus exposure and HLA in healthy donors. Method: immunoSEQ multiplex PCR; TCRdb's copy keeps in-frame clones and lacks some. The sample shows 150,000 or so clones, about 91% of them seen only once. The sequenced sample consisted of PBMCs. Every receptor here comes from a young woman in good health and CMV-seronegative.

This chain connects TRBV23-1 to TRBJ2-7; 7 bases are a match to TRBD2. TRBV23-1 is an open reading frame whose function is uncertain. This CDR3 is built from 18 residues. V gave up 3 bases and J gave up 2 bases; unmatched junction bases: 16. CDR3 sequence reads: CASSHHYWEGTYPYEQYF. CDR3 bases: TGCGCCAGCAGTCACCACTATTGGGAGGGGACGTATCCCTACGAGCAGTACTTC.

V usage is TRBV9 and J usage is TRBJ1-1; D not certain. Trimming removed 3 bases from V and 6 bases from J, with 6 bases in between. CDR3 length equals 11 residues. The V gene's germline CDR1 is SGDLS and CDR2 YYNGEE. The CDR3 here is CASSGTSEAFF. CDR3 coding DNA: TGTGCCAGCAGCGGTACATCTGAAGCTTTCTTT.

The CDR3 DNA reads TGTGCCACCAGCAAGCACAGGGGCTACGAGCAGTACTTC. Translating it yields CATSKHRGYEQYF. The chain couples TRBV15 to TRBJ2-7; 7 bases line up with TRBD1. Germline CDR1 is LNHNV and CDR2 is YYDKDF (reference sequence). The CDR3 contains 13 residues. The junction had 3 bases not matched to a gene; V was cut back by 4 bases and J by 3 bases.

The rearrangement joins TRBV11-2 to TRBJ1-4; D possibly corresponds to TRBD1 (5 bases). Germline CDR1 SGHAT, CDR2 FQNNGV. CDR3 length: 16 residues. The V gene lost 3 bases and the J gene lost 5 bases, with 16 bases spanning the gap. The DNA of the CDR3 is TGTGCCAGCAGCTTCCCCACGGGGGGTCCGAATGAAAAACTGTTTTTT. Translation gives CASSFPTGGPNEKLFF.

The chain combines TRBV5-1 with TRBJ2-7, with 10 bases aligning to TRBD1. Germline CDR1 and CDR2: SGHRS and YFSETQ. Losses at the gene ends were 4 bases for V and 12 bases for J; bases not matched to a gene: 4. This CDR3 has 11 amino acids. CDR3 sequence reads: CASSGDRGLYF. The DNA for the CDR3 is TGCGCCAGCAGCGGGGACAGGGGTCTGTACTTC.

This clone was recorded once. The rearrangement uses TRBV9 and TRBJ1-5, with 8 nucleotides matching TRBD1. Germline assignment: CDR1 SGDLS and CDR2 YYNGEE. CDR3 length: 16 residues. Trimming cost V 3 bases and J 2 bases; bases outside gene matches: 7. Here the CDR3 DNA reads TGTGCCAGCAGCGCCGGACAGGGCTCCCGCAATCAGCCCCAGCATTTT. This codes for CASSAGQGSRNQPQHF.

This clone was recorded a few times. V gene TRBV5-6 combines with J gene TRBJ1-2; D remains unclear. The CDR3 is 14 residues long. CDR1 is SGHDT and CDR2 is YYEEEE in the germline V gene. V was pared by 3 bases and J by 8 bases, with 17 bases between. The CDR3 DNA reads TGTGCCAGCAGCTCGAGGGCCCTAGTTTGGGGCTACACCTTC. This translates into CASSSRALVWGYTF.

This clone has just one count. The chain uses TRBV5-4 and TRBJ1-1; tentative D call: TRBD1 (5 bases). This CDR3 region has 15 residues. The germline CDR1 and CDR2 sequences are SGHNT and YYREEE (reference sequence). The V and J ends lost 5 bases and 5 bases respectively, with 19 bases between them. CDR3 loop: CASSDKIGGETEAFF. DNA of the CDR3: TGTGCCAGCAGTGATAAAATCGGGGGAGAAACTGAAGCTTTCTTT.

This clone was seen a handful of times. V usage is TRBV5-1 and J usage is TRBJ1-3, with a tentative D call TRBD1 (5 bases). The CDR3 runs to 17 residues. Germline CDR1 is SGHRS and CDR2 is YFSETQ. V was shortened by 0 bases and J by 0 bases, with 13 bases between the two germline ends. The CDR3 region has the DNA TGCGCCAGCAGCTTGGCCGTGACAGCAAGCTCTGGAAACACCATATATTTT. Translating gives CASSLAVTASSGNTIYF.

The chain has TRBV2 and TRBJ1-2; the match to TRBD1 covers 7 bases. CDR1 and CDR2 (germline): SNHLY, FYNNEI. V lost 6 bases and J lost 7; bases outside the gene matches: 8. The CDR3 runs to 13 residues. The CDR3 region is CASSAGGRFGYTF. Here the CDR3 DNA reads TGTGCCAGCAGCGCAGGGGGTAGGTTTGGCTACACCTTC.

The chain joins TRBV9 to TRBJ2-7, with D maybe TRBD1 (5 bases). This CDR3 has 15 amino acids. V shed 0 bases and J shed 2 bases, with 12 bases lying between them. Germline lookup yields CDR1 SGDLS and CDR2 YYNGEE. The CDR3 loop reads CASSVEGRTPYEQYF. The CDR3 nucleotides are TGTGCCAGCAGCGTAGAGGGGCGGACACCCTACGAGCAGTACTTC.

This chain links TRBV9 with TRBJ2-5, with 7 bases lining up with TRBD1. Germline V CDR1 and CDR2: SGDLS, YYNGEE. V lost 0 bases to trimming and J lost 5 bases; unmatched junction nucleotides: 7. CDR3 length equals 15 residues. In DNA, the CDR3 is TGTGCCAGCAGCGTAGAGGGGGCCACACCGGAGACCCAGTACTTC. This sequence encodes CASSVEGATPETQYF.

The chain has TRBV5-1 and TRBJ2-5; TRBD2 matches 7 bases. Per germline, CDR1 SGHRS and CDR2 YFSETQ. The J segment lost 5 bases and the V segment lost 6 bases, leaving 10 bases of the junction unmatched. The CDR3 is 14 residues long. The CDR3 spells CASTLSVGGETQYF. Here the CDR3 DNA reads TGCGCCAGCACCCTGTCAGTGGGGGGGGAGACCCAGTACTTC.

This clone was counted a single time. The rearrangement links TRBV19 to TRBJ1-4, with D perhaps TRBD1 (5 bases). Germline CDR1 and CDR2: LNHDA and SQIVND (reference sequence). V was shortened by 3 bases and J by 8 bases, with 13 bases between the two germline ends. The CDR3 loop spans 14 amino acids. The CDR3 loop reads CASSIPSGGEKLFF. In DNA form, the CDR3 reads TGTGCCAGTAGTATCCCTTCGGGGGGGGAAAAACTGTTTTTT.

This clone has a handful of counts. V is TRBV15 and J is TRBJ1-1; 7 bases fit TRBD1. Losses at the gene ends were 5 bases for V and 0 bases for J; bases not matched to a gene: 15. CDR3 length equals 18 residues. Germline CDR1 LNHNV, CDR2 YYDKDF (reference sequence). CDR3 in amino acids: CATSLDRTGGGMNTEAFF. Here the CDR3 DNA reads TGTGCCACCAGCCTAGACCGGACAGGAGGGGGCATGAACACTGAAGCTTTCTTT.